This TCR beta chain was sequenced during a study of cytomegalovirus exposure and HLA in healthy donors. PCR involved 60 Vbeta and 13 Jbeta primers. Clones were sequenced by immunoSEQ multiplex PCR, and TCRdb holds only the in-frame ones, with some missing. The data hold 150,000 to 250,000 clones, with 65% to 90% observed a single time. This CDR3 has 12 amino acids. Germline assignment: CDR1 SGHAT and CDR2 FQNNGV. Between the trimmed V and J ends, which lost 5 bases and 9 bases, there was a span of 14 bases. This chain connects TRBV11-2 to TRBJ2-7, with a weak D call TRBD1 (6 bases). Sequencing was done on a sample of PBMCs. The origin of this receptor is a woman aged 45-65 years in good health and CMV-seronegative. This chain's CDR3 is CASSQVIGGQYF. The CDR3 nucleotides read TGTGCCAGCAGCCAAGTTATAGGGGGGCAGTACTTC.